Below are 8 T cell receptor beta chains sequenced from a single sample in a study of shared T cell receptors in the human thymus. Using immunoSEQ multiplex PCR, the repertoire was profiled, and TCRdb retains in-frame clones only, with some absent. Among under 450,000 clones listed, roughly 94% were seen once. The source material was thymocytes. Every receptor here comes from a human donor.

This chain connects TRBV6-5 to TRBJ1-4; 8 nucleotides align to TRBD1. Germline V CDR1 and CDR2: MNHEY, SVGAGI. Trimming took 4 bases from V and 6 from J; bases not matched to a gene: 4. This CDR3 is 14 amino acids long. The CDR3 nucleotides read TGTGCCAGCAGTTCCGACAGGGGCGATGAAAAACTGTTTTTT. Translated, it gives CASSSDRGDEKLFF.

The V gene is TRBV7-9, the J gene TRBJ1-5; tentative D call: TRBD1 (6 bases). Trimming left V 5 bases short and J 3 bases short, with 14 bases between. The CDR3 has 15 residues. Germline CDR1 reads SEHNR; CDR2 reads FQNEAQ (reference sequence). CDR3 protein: CASSLGQLSNQPQHF. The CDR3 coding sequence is TGTGCCAGCAGCCTAGGACAGCTTTCCAATCAGCCCCAGCATTTT.

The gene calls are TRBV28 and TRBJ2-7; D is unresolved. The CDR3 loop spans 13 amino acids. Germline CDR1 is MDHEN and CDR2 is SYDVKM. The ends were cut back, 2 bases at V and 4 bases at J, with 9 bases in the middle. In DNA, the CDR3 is TGTGCCAGCAGTTTAAAAGTCGTGTACGAGCAGTACTTC. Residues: CASSLKVVYEQYF. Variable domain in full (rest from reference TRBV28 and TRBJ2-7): DVKVTQSSRYLVKRTGEKVFLECVQDMDHENMFWYRQDPGLGLRLIYFSYDVKMKEKGDIPEGYSVSREKKERFSLILESASTNQTSMYLCASSLKVVYEQYFGPGTRLTVT.

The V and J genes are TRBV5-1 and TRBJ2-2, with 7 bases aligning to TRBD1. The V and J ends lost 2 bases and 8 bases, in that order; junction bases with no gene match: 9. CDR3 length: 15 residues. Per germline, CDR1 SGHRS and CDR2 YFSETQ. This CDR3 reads CASSFKPRGLGELFF. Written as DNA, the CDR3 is TGCGCCAGCAGCTTTAAACCCAGGGGGTTAGGGGAGCTGTTTTTT.

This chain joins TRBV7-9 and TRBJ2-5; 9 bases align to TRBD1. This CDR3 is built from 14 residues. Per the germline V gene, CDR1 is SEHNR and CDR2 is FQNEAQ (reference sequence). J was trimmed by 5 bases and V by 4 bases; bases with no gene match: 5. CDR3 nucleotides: TGTGCCAGCAGCTCCTACAGGGGGCGGGAGACCCAGTACTTC. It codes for CASSSYRGRETQYF.

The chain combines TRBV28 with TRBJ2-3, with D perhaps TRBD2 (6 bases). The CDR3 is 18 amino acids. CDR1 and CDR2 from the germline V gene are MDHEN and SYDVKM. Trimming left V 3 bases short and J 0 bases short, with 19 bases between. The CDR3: CASSFFSGREWSTDTQYF. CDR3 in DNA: TGTGCCAGCAGTTTTTTTTCGGGACGGGAGTGGAGCACAGATACGCAGTATTTT.

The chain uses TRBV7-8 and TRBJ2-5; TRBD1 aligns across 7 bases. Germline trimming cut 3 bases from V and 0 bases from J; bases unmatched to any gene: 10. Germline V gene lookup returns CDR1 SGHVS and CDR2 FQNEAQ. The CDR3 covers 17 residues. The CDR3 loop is CASSFPDRSTYQETQYF. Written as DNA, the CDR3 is TGTGCCAGCAGCTTTCCGGACAGGTCTACGTACCAAGAGACCCAGTACTTC. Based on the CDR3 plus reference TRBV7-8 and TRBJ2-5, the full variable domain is GAGVSQSPRYKVAKRGQDVALRCDPISGHVSLFWYQQALGQGPEFLTYFQNEAQLDKSGLPSDRFFAERPEGSVSTLKIQRTQQEDSAVYLCASSFPDRSTYQETQYFGPGTRLLVL.

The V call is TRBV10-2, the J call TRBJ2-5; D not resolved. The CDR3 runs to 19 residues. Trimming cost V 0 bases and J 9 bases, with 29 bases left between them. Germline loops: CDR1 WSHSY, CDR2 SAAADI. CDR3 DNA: TGCGCCAGCAGTGAGTCGGAAGGATACTGGCGGTCTAAGAGAATGGCCCAGTACTTC. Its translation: CASSESEGYWRSKRMAQYF.